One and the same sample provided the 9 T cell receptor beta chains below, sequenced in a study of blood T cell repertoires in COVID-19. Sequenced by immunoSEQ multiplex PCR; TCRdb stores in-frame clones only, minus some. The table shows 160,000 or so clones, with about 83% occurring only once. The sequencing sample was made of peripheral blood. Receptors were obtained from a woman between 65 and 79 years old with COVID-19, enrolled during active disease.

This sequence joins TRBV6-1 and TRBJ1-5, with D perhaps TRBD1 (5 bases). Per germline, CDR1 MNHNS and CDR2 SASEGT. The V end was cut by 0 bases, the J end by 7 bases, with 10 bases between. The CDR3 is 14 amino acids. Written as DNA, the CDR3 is TGTGCCAGCAGTGAAGCGTTACGGGGGCAGCCCCAGCATTTT. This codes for CASSEALRGQPQHF.

The CDR3 reads CASSFKGSTSGGEEQYF. CDR3 in DNA: TGCGCCAGCAGCTTCAAGGGCTCGACTAGCGGGGGTGAGGAGCAGTACTTC. The rearrangement uses TRBV5-1 and TRBJ2-7; 12 nucleotides line up with TRBD2. V trimming: 2 bases; J trimming: 7 bases; junction bases outside the gene matches: 13. This CDR3 is built from 17 residues. The V gene's germline CDR1 is SGHRS and CDR2 YFSETQ.

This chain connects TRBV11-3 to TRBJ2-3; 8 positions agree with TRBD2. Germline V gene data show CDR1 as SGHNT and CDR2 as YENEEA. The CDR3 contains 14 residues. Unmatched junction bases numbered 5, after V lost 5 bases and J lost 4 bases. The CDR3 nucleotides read TGTGCCAGCAGCCCCGGACTAGCCTCAGATACGCAGTATTTT. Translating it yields CASSPGLASDTQYF.

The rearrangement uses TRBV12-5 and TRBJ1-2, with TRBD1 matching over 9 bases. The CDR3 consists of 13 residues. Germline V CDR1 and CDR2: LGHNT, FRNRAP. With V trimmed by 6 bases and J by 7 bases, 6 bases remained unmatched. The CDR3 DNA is TGTGCTAGTGGCTACGGGACAGGGAGTGGCTACACCTTC. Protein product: CASGYGTGSGYTF. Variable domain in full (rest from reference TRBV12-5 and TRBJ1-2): DARVTQTPRHKVTEMGQEVTMRCQPILGHNTVFWYRQTMMQGLELLAYFRNRAPLDDSGMPKDRFSAEMPDATLATLKIQPSEPRDSAVYFCASGYGTGSGYTFGSGTRLTVV.

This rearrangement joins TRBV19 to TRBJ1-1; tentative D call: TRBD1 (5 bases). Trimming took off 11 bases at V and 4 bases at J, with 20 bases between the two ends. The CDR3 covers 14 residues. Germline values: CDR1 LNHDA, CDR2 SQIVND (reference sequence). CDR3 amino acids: CACSGRPRVTEAFF. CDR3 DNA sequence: TGTGCCTGCTCAGGACGGCCCAGGGTCACTGAAGCTTTCTTT.

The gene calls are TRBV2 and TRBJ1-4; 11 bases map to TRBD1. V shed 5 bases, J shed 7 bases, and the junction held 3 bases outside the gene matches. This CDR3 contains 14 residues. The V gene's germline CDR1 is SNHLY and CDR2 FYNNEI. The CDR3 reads CASSPGTGGEKLFF. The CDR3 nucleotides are TGTGCCAGCAGTCCCGGGACAGGGGGTGAAAAACTGTTTTTT.

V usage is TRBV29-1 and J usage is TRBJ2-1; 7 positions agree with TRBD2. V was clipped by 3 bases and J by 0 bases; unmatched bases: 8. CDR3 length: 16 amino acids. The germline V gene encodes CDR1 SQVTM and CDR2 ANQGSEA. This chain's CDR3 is CSVEGGFGSSYNEQFF. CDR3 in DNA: TGCAGCGTTGAGGGAGGGTTCGGGAGCTCCTACAATGAGCAGTTCTTC.

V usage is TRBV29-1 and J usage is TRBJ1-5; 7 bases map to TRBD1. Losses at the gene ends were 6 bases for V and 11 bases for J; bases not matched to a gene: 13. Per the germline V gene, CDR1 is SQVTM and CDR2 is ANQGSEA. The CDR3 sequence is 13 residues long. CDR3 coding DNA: TGCAGCGTAGCAGGGGGAAGGGATCAAGCCCAGCATTTT. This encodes CSVAGGRDQAQHF.

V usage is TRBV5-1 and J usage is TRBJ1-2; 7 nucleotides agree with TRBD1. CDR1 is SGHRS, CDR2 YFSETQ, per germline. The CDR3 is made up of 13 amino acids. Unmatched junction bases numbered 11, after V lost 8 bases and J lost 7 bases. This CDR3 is CASGYSTGAGYTF. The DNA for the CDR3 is TGCGCCAGTGGGTACTCTACAGGGGCTGGCTACACCTTC.